This T cell receptor beta chain was identified during a study of cytomegalovirus exposure and HLA in healthy donors. Per germline, CDR1 MNHEY and CDR2 SVGAGI. The V and J ends lost 4 bases and 4 bases, in that order; junction bases with no gene match: 4. The CDR3 is 15 amino acids. PCR employed 60 Vbeta and 13 Jbeta primers. TCRdb's copy holds only in-frame clones and misses some; the assay was immunoSEQ multiplex PCR. The sample records hundreds of thousands of clones, approximately 80% being singletons. Sequenced input: PBMCs. The source of this sequence is a woman in her 40s in good health and CMV-seronegative. This chain uses TRBV6-5 with TRBJ2-5; 12 bases agree with TRBD2. The CDR3 coding sequence is TGTGCCAGCAGTTTTCTAGCGGGGGGGGTAGAGACCCAGTACTTC. As protein: CASSFLAGGVETQYF.